One TCR beta chain is described in this entry. The target of this receptor is not known. Per-base qualities were not stored, and no clone one base away is much larger. The data stem from a study of PD-1 blockade in mismatch repair-deficient tumors (TCRdb year 2017). With respect to the entire study: Between late 2013 and late 2016, 90 or so consecutive patients with some 11 mismatch repair-deficient cancer types, all previously treated and progressing, were enrolled in the trial. Deep sequencing of TCR CDR3 regions was used to track tumor-associated T cell clones in peripheral blood of patients responding to PD-1 blockade. The study at large found these results: Rapid expansion after pembrolizumab followed by contraction, generally before radiologic responses, was shown by tumor-resident clones, which were often undetectable in blood before treatment.

Mismatch repair deficiency was established in every enrolled patient by polymerase chain reaction or immunohistochemistry. TCR sequencing was performed for a few patients who responded to pembrolizumab therapy. The phase II trial prospectively evaluated PD-1 blockade with pembrolizumab in advanced mismatch repair-deficient cancers, independent of tissue of origin. Peripheral blood T cell samples were gathered serially, both before PD-1 blockade started and at multiple time points afterward. Blood sampling times were expressed in weeks after the first pembrolizumab dose. The CDR3 has 14 amino acids, counting the end cysteine and phenylalanine. The read is trimmed to its CDR3 DNA, 42 bases read in frame from base 1. The germline V gene (reference sequence) specifies SEHNR as CDR1 and FQNEAQ as CDR2. The junction shows trimming of 2 bases on V and 7 bases on J, and the gene matches do not reach 3 bases of it.

Receptor libraries were prepared by the immunoSEQ multiplex PCR assay. TCRdb took over this immuneACCESS table, retaining in-frame rearrangements with V and J assigned. Such tables are incomplete; in checked studies, under half of the missing clones stem from an unresolved V gene, and the remainder is unexplained. In this sample the table shows roughly 50,000 clones, approximately 84% of which occur a single time. The ten biggest clones cover roughly 8.7% of the sample. The receptor chain draws on TRBV7-9 and TRBJ2-4; TRBD2 agrees with 9 junctional bases. Source: peripheral blood, taken roughly 20 weeks after starting pembrolizumab. The clonotype was recovered from an adult with mismatch repair-deficient cancer. The CDR3 loop reads CASSLMREGNIQYF. The DNA sequence reads TGTGCCAGCAGCTTAATGCGGGAGGGGAACATTCAGTACTTC.